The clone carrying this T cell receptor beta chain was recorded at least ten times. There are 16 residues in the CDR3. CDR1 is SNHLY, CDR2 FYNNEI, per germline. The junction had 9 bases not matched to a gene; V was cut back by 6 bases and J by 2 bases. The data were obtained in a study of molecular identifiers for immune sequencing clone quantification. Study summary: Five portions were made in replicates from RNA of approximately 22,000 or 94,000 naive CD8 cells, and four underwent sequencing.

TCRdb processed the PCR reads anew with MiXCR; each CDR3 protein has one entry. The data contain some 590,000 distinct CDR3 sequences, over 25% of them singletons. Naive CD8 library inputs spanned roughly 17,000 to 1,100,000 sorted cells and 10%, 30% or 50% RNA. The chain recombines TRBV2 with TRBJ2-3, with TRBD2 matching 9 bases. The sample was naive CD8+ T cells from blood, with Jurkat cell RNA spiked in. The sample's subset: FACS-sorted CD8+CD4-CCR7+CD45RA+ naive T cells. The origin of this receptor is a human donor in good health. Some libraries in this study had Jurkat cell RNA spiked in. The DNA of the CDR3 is TGTGCCAGCAGGGCGGCGGGGGGGCTCGTCACAGATACGCAGTATTTT. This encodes CASRAAGGLVTDTQYF.